This entry lists 26 T cell receptor beta chains sequenced from one sample in a study of T cells in Graves' hyperthyroidism and ophthalmopathy. The source material, RNA transcripts, was used to amplify TCR beta CDR3 regions. Primed by the HTBI set, a first-round RT-PCR was run on the TCR CDR3. Using its own MiXCR run on the multiplex PCR reads, TCRdb lists one record per CDR3 protein. Among a few hundred thousand distinct CDR3 sequences, about 16% were seen once, and the ten largest hold approximately 19%. The specimen was blood. The source is a woman aged 55-75 years with Graves' ophthalmopathy.

In this sample, this clonotype turned up many times. This sequence joins TRBV20-1 and TRBJ1-5, with D possibly matching TRBD1 (5 bases). V lost 3 bases and J 9 bases, leaving 12 bases between the germline ends. CDR1 is DFQATT and CDR2 is SNEGSKA in the germline V gene (reference sequence). The CDR3 totals 12 residues. In DNA, the CDR3 is TGCAGTGCTAGTATCCAGGGCCGGCCCCAGCATTTT. This codes for CSASIQGRPQHF.

The chain uses TRBV15 and TRBJ2-1; 7 positions match TRBD2. Germline-derived CDR1 and CDR2 are LNHNV and YYDKDF (reference sequence). The junction had 11 bases not matched to a gene; V was cut back by 7 bases and J by 8 bases. This CDR3 region has 14 residues. CDR3 in DNA: TGTGCCACCACCCGGGACTATGAGGACCATGAGCAGTTCTTC. Encoded protein: CATTRDYEDHEQFF.

There are many counts of this clonotype. V gene TRBV28 combines with J gene TRBJ2-7; D not certain. Germline V CDR1 and CDR2: MDHEN, SYDVKM. This CDR3 contains 14 residues. V was clipped by 6 bases and J by 2 bases, with 14 bases between them. The DNA for the CDR3 is TGTGCCAGCAGCTATACGGGTGGAACCTACGAGCAGTACTTC. This gives the protein CASSYTGGTYEQYF. Combining the CDR3 with reference TRBV28 and TRBJ2-7 gives the whole variable domain DVKVTQSSRYLVKRTGEKVFLECVQDMDHENMFWYRQDPGLGLRLIYFSYDVKMKEKGDIPEGYSVSREKKERFSLILESASTNQTSMYLCASSYTGGTYEQYFGPGTRLTVT.

This chain joins TRBV9 and TRBJ2-7; perhaps TRBD2 as D (6 bases). V lost 3 bases, J lost 2 bases, and 12 bases lay in between. The CDR3 loop spans 14 amino acids. Germline-derived CDR1 and CDR2 are SGDLS and YYNGEE. The CDR3: CASSGDFNPYEQYF. Here the CDR3 DNA reads TGTGCCAGCAGCGGGGACTTTAATCCCTACGAGCAGTACTTC.

The V call is TRBV4-1, the J call TRBJ2-7; 7 bases are shared with TRBD2. V shed 0 bases and J 1 base; nucleotides not matched to a gene: 3. There are 15 residues in the CDR3. Germline CDR1 MGHRA, CDR2 YSYEKL. The CDR3 coding sequence is TGCGCCAGCAGCCAAGACGGGGGGAGTTCCTACGAGCAGTACTTC. This sequence encodes CASSQDGGSSYEQYF.

V and J are TRBV6-1 and TRBJ2-7; D is perhaps TRBD2 (5 bases). Germline CDR1 is MNHNS and CDR2 is SASEGT. There are 11 residues in the CDR3. Trimming left V 7 bases short and J 5 bases short, with 9 bases between. In DNA form, the CDR3 reads TGTGCCAGCAAGAGAGGGCACGAGCAGTACTTC. Its protein product is CASKRGHEQYF.

This clonotype was observed at least ten times. This rearrangement joins TRBV18 to TRBJ2-4; 11 bases are shared with TRBD1. Trimming removed 3 bases from V and 2 bases from J; junction bases left unmatched: 3. Germline V gene lookup returns CDR1 KGHSH and CDR2 LQKENI. This CDR3 spans 16 amino acids. The CDR3 DNA reads TGTGCCAGCTCACCGGGACAGGGGGTCTCCAAAAACATTCAGTACTTC. Its protein is CASSPGQGVSKNIQYF. The full variable domain, with the rest looked up from reference TRBV18 and TRBJ2-4, is NAGVMQNPRHLVRRRGQEARLRCSPMKGHSHVYWYRQLPEEGLKFMVYLQKENIIDESGMPKERFSAEFPKEGPSILRIQQVVRGDSAAYFCASSPGQGVSKNIQYFGAGTRLSVL.

This clonotype occurred many times. The V call is TRBV3-1, the J call TRBJ1-5, with unresolved D. The CDR3 loop spans 14 amino acids. Germline values: CDR1 LGHDT, CDR2 YNNKEL (reference sequence). Deletions cut 5 bases from V and 1 base from J, with 9 bases between. The CDR3 nucleotides are TGTGCCAGCAGCTGGACGGGGAGCAATCAGCCCCAGCATTTT. This codes for CASSWTGSNQPQHF. Full variable domain (rest looked up from reference TRBV3-1 and TRBJ1-5): DTAVSQTPKYLVTQMGNDKSIKCEQNLGHDTMYWYKQDSKKFLKIMFSYNNKELIINETVPNRFSPKSPDKAHLNLHINSLELGDSAVYFCASSWTGSNQPQHFGDGTRLSIL.

The sample holds a few counts of this clonotype. This sequence joins TRBV24-1 and TRBJ2-1; D is perhaps TRBD1 or TRBD2 (6 bases each). Germline CDR1 reads KGHDR; CDR2 reads SFDVKD. The CDR3 is made up of 14 amino acids. The V gene lost 9 bases and the J gene lost 5 bases, with 16 bases spanning the gap. The CDR3 loop is CATARGVLDNEQFF. For the CDR3, the DNA is TGTGCCACCGCTAGGGGGGTTCTCGACAATGAGCAGTTCTTC.

There are a few counts of this clonotype. This chain connects TRBV9 to TRBJ1-1; D remains ambiguous. The germline V gene has CDR1 SGDLS and CDR2 YYNGEE. Deletions cut 0 bases from V and 6 bases from J, with 6 bases between. The CDR3 consists of 12 residues. CDR3: CASSVGGSEAFF. The CDR3 DNA sequence: TGTGCCAGCAGCGTAGGAGGGTCTGAAGCTTTCTTT.

The chain employs TRBV7-8 and TRBJ2-2, with D maybe TRBD2 (5 bases). Germline assignment: CDR1 SGHVS and CDR2 FQNEAQ. This CDR3 is built from 15 residues. Between the trimmed V and J ends, which lost 5 bases and 5 bases, there was a span of 15 bases. The CDR3 nucleotides are TGTGCCAGCAGCCCGGCCGGGGAGCTAACCGGGGAGCTGTTTTTT. Translated: CASSPAGELTGELFF.

To note about this clonotype: Since a much larger clone is just one base distant, this may be a read error. CDR3 nucleotides: TGTGCCGGCAGTGAACGCGGACAGGGCTCGGGCACTGAAGCTTTCTTT. This gives the protein CAGSERGQGSGTEAFF. V is TRBV6-1 and J is TRBJ1-1, with TRBD1 matching over 8 bases. This CDR3 has 16 amino acids. Germline V gene data show CDR1 as MNHNS and CDR2 as SASEGT.

This clonotype was observed at least ten times. The chain couples TRBV24-1 to TRBJ2-3; TRBD2 agrees at 10 bases. Germline-derived CDR1 and CDR2 are KGHDR and SFDVKD. The CDR3 runs to 15 residues. Trimming at V came to 3 bases and at J to 5 bases, leaving 4 bases not matched to a gene. The CDR3 DNA sequence: TGTGCCACCAGTGATCTACTAGCGGGGAGAGATACGCAGTATTTT. Its translation: CATSDLLAGRDTQYF.

Many counts were recorded for this clonotype. The chain has TRBV7-9 and TRBJ2-1, with TRBD2 matching 7 bases. The CDR3 covers 12 residues. The trim removed 8 bases at V and 7 bases at J, leaving 5 bases unmatched. The germline CDR1 and CDR2 sequences are SEHNR and FQNEAQ (reference sequence). The CDR3 loop is CASWAGENEQFF. The CDR3 DNA reads TGTGCCAGCTGGGCGGGAGAAAATGAGCAGTTCTTC.

This clonotype was seen ten or more times. The V gene is TRBV28, the J gene TRBJ2-7, with 13 nucleotides matching TRBD2. The CDR3 has 17 residues. V lost 6 bases to trimming and J lost 2 bases; unmatched junction nucleotides: 10. Per germline, CDR1 MDHEN and CDR2 SYDVKM. The CDR3 loop reads CASRGLAGPRRTYEQYF. The CDR3 DNA is TGTGCCAGCAGGGGACTAGCGGGACCTCGGCGGACCTACGAGCAGTACTTC. Complete variable domain (other parts from reference TRBV28 and TRBJ2-7): DVKVTQSSRYLVKRTGEKVFLECVQDMDHENMFWYRQDPGLGLRLIYFSYDVKMKEKGDIPEGYSVSREKKERFSLILESASTNQTSMYLCASRGLAGPRRTYEQYFGPGTRLTVT.

The chain uses TRBV12-3 or TRBV12-4 and TRBJ2-7; TRBD1 matches 11 bases. V dropped 10 bases and J dropped 1; count of bases not matched to a gene: 9. This CDR3 region has 15 residues. The CDR3 coding sequence is TGTGCCACCCCTTTGGGACAGGGGGGGTCCTACGAGCAGTACTTC. It translates to CATPLGQGGSYEQYF.

This clonotype was seen repeatedly, ten times or more. V is TRBV18 and J is TRBJ2-5; a possible D gene is TRBD1 (5 bases). The germline V gene encodes CDR1 KGHSH and CDR2 LQKENI. V dropped 4 bases and J dropped 2 bases, with 11 bases sitting between them. CDR3 length: 14 amino acids. The CDR3 is CASSLGAEQETQYF. The CDR3 bases are TGTGCCAGCTCACTAGGGGCAGAACAAGAGACCCAGTACTTC.

The chain links TRBV29-1 to TRBJ1-2; 7 bases line up with TRBD1. V was clipped by 3 bases and J by 6 bases; unmatched bases: 13. The CDR3 is 15 residues long. Germline V gives CDR1 SQVTM, CDR2 ANQGSEA. This CDR3 is CSVDATGSFLDGYTF. CDR3 DNA sequence: TGCAGCGTTGACGCGACAGGGTCTTTTCTCGATGGCTACACCTTC. Complete variable domain (other parts from reference TRBV29-1 and TRBJ1-2): SAVISQKPSRDICQRGTSLTIQCQVDSQVTMMFWYRQQPGQSLTLIATANQGSEATYESGFVIDKFPISRPNLTFSTLTVSNMSPEDSSIYLCSVDATGSFLDGYTFGSGTRLTVV.

The sample holds many counts of this clonotype. This chain joins TRBV11-1 and TRBJ2-2, with unresolved D. The CDR3 totals 14 residues. Germline-derived CDR1 and CDR2 are SGHAT and FQDESV (reference sequence). V dropped 2 bases and J dropped 4 bases, with 8 bases sitting between them. CDR3 sequence: CASSLRRSTGELFF. CDR3 in DNA: TGTGCCAGCAGCTTACGCAGGTCCACCGGGGAGCTGTTTTTT.

This clonotype was seen a handful of times. This CDR3 is CASSPRGEDYGYTF. CDR3 DNA sequence: TGTGCCAGCAGCCCCAGGGGCGAGGACTATGGCTACACCTTC. This chain links TRBV25-1 with TRBJ1-2, with a weak D call TRBD1 (6 bases). The CDR3 totals 14 residues. Germline CDR1 reads MGHDK; CDR2 reads SYGVNS. Trimming removed 6 bases at V and 3 bases at J, with 14 bases between.

This chain uses TRBV19 with TRBJ2-4; 11 bases are shared with TRBD2. Trimming cost V 3 bases and J 1 base; bases outside gene matches: 11. The CDR3 consists of 19 residues. Germline CDR1 reads LNHDA; CDR2 reads SQIVND (reference sequence). The CDR3 bases are TGTGCCAGTAGTATGGAACTAGCGGGAGTCAACTGGGCCAAAAACATTCAGTACTTC. As protein: CASSMELAGVNWAKNIQYF.

This clonotype has only one observation. This sequence joins TRBV9 and TRBJ2-7; TRBD2 matches at 10 bases. Germline V gives CDR1 SGDLS, CDR2 YYNGEE. The CDR3 runs 13 residues. V gave up 6 bases and J gave up 3 bases; unmatched junction bases: 3. The CDR3 bases are TGTGCCAGCACCGGGACTAGCGACTACGAGCAGTACTTC. Its protein product is CASTGTSDYEQYF.

This clonotype has more than one count but fewer than ten. The chain couples TRBV20-1 to TRBJ2-5, with D unclear. The V gene lost 6 bases and the J gene lost 4 bases, with 6 bases spanning the gap. Per the germline V gene, CDR1 is DFQATT and CDR2 is SNEGSKA (reference sequence). The CDR3 length is 10 residues. CDR3 sequence: CSARIETQYF. The CDR3, as DNA: TGCAGTGCCCGGATAGAGACCCAGTACTTC.

This clonotype was found a few times. The chain employs TRBV3-1 and TRBJ2-5; a possible D gene is TRBD2 (6 bases). This CDR3 contains 13 residues. Trimming pared 4 bases from V and 5 bases from J, leaving 11 bases between. Germline values: CDR1 LGHDT, CDR2 YNNKEL (reference sequence). The CDR3 loop is CASSRRGEETQYF. In DNA form, the CDR3 reads TGTGCCAGCAGCCGTCGCGGGGAGGAGACCCAGTACTTC.

The table lists this clonotype with a few counts. The chain combines TRBV10-2 with TRBJ2-2, with TRBD2 as a possible D gene (5 bases). Germline V gene sequence: CDR1 WSHSY, CDR2 SAAADI. CDR3 length: 14 residues. Trimming took 4 bases from V and 1 from J, leaving 7 bases between them. The CDR3, as DNA: TGCGCCAGCAGTGTAGCGTTGAACACCGGGGAGCTGTTTTTT. Translating it yields CASSVALNTGELFF.

This clonotype was seen many times. Since a much larger clone is just one base distant, this may be a read error. The gene calls are TRBV2 and TRBJ2-7; no clear D. The V gene's germline CDR1 is SNHLY and CDR2 FYNNEI. The CDR3 contains 14 residues. The CDR3 DNA is TGTGCCAGCAATGAACGTTACACTTCCTACGAGCAGTACTTC. Amino acids: CASNERYTSYEQYF.